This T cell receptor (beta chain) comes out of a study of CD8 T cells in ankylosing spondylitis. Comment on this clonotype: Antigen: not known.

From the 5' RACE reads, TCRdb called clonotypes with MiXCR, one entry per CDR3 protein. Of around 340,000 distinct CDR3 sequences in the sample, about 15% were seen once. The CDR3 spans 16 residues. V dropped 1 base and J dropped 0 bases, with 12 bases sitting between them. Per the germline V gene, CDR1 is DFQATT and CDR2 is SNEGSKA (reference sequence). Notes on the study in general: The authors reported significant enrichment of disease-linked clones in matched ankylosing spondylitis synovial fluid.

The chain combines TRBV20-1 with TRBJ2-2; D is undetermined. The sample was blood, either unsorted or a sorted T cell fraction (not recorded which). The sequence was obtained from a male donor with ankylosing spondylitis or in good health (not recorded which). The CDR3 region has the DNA TGCAGTGCTAGAGTTGCAGTGGGATCGAACACCGGGGAGCTGTTTTTT. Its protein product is CSARVAVGSNTGELFF.